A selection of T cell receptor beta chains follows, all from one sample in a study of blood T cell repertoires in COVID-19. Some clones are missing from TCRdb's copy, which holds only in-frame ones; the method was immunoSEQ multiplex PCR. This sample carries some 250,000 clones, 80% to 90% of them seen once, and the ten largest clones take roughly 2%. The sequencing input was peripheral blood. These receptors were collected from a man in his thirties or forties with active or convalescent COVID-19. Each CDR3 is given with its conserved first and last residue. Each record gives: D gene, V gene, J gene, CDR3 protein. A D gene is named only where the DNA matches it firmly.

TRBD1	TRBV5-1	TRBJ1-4	CASSLQQGGYEKLFF
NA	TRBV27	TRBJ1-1	CASSLTMNTEAFF
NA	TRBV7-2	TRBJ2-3	CASSFTSGSDTQYF
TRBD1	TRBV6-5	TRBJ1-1	CASSPGQVRTEAFF
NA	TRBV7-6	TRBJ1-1	CASSLVAAMNTEAFF
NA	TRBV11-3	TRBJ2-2	CASSSGGPSTGELFF
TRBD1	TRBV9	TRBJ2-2	CASSPEGTGGLTGELFF
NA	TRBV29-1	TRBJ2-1	CSVFYLTRGTNEQFF
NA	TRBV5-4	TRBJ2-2	CASSSTVERGTGELFF
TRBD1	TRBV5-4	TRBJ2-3	CASSSRTGSDTQYF
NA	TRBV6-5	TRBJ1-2	CASSSTGLWNGYTF
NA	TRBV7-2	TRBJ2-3	CASSHQSTGRVDTQYF
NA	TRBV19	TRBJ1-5	CASSEIKGDQPQHF
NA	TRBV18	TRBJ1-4	CASSPGAAKLFF
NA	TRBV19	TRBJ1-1	CASSRTAGTEAFF
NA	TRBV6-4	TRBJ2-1	CASSTGHRSYNEQFF
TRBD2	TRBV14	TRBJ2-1	CASSSTLAGGRWNEQFF
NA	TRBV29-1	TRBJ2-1	CSVEGTDGVENEQFF
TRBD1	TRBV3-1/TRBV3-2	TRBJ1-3	CASSLRTGSRSGNTIYF
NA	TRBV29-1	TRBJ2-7	CSVEQGGYEQYF
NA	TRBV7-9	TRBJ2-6	CASSTGGSGANVLTF
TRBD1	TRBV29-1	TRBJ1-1	CSVESGQGNTEAFF
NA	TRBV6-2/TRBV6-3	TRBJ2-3	CASSSDQKVRISTQYF
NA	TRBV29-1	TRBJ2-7	CINSRQDSSYEQYF
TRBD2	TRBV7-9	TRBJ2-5	CASVDGGGETQYF
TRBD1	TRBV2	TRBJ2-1	CASSEFGQGVVNEQFF
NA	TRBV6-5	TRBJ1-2	CASSYSGGAEGYTF